These 28 T cell receptor beta chains share one sample of origin, sequenced in a study of cytomegalovirus exposure and HLA in healthy donors. Both 60 Vbeta primers and 13 Jbeta primers went into the PCR. Libraries were prepared by immunoSEQ multiplex PCR; TCRdb keeps only in-frame clonotypes and omits some of them. The table has about 140,000 clones, around nine tenths seen once. The sample consisted of PBMCs. The source of these receptors is a woman aged 30 to 39 in good health and CMV-seronegative.

The rearrangement joins TRBV27 to TRBJ2-7; the match to TRBD2 covers 7 bases. This CDR3 has 15 residues. The V gene end was trimmed by 0 bases and the J gene end by 0 bases; junction bases not matched to a gene: 2. Germline loops: CDR1 MNHEY, CDR2 SMNVEV (reference sequence). The CDR3 bases are TGTGCCAGCAGTTTATCAGCGGGGACCTCCTACGAGCAGTACTTC. It translates to CASSLSAGTSYEQYF.

The chain employs TRBV4-1 and TRBJ1-6; D unresolved. Trimming removed 0 bases at V and 4 bases at J, with 13 bases between. This CDR3 is 17 amino acids long. Per the germline V gene, CDR1 is MGHRA and CDR2 is YSYEKL. CDR3 DNA sequence: TGCGCCAGCAGCCAAGATATCCCGATACAATATAATTCACCCCTCCACTTT. This gives the protein CASSQDIPIQYNSPLHF.

The chain carries TRBV7-2 and TRBJ1-1; tentatively, D is TRBD1 (5 bases). CDR1 SGHTA and CDR2 FQGNSA come from the germline V gene. V gave up 7 bases and J gave up 11 bases, with 20 bases separating them. The CDR3 has 13 amino acids. The CDR3 DNA reads TGTGCCAGCACCCTTTTTAGGGAGGGGCGGGCTTTCTTT. Amino acids: CASTLFREGRAFF.

The rearrangement uses TRBV10-3 and TRBJ1-3, with 7 bases matching TRBD1. The CDR3 consists of 12 residues. After removal of 7 bases from V and 6 bases from J, the junction contained 3 bases not matched to a gene. From germline, CDR1 is ENHRY and CDR2 SYGVKD. The chain's CDR3 is CAIIGQENTIYF. CDR3 bases: TGTGCCATCATAGGACAGGAAAACACCATATATTTT.

The chain joins TRBV19 to TRBJ1-5; TRBD1 matches at 8 bases. Germline V gene lookup returns CDR1 LNHDA and CDR2 SQIVND (reference sequence). V was pared by 4 bases and J by 3 bases, with 8 bases of the junction left unmatched. The CDR3 sequence is 16 residues long. CDR3 nucleotide sequence: TGTGCCAGTAGTAGCCAGGGGGCACTCTTCAATCAGCCCCAGCATTTT. Amino acid sequence: CASSSQGALFNQPQHF. Based on the CDR3 plus reference TRBV19 and TRBJ1-5, the full variable domain is DGGITQSPKYLFRKEGQNVTLSCEQNLNHDAMYWYRQDPGQGLRLIYYSQIVNDFQKGDIAEGYSVSREKKESFPLTVTSAQKNPTAFYLCASSSQGALFNQPQHFGDGTRLSIL.

The chain couples TRBV28 to TRBJ2-2; no definite D call. The V and J ends lost 6 bases and 0 bases respectively, with 17 bases between them. CDR1 is MDHEN and CDR2 is SYDVKM in the germline V gene. The CDR3 sequence is 17 residues long. The CDR3 bases are TGTGCCAGCAGAACCGATCAGCGTTATTCGAACACCGGGGAGCTGTTTTTT. This codes for CASRTDQRYSNTGELFF.

V usage is TRBV11-2 and J usage is TRBJ2-5; 11 positions agree with TRBD2. The CDR3 has 15 residues. V shed 1 base and J 5 bases; nucleotides not matched to a gene: 3. In germline, CDR1 is SGHAT, CDR2 FQNNGV. CDR3 amino acids: CASSLGLAGWETQYF. Written as DNA, the CDR3 is TGTGCCAGCAGCTTAGGACTAGCGGGGTGGGAGACCCAGTACTTC.

The chain links TRBV11-2 to TRBJ2-5, with D perhaps TRBD1 (6 bases). V lost 5 bases, J lost 1 base, and 11 bases lay in between. Germline-derived CDR1 and CDR2 are SGHAT and FQNNGV. The CDR3 length is 14 residues. The CDR3 loop reads CASSIWTAQETQYF. In DNA form, the CDR3 reads TGTGCCAGCAGCATTTGGACAGCCCAAGAGACCCAGTACTTC. The variable domain in full, with the rest retrieved from reference TRBV11-2 and TRBJ2-5, is EAGVAQSPRYKIIEKRQSVAFWCNPISGHATLYWYQQILGQGPKLLIQFQNNGVVDDSQLPKDRFSAERLKGVDSTLKIQPAKLEDSAVYLCASSIWTAQETQYFGPGTRLLVL.

The V gene is TRBV10-3, the J gene TRBJ2-3; 9 bases fit TRBD1. The CDR3 consists of 14 residues. Looked up from germline, CDR1 is ENHRY and CDR2 is SYGVKD. J lost 3 bases, V lost 5 bases, and 3 bases had no gene match. The CDR3 bases are TGTGCCATCAGTAAGGGACAGGGTACAGATACGCAGTATTTT. It is translated as CAISKGQGTDTQYF.

The CDR3 spells CAWSVAAGGGIYGYTF. CDR3 DNA sequence: TGTGCCTGGAGTGTAGCCGCAGGTGGTGGAATCTATGGCTACACCTTC. The gene calls are TRBV30 and TRBJ1-2; no reliable D call. Germline V gene data show CDR1 as GTSNPN and CDR2 as SVGIG (reference sequence). This CDR3 region has 16 residues. Deletions cut 0 bases from V and 4 bases from J, with 18 bases between.

The chain joins TRBV7-9 to TRBJ2-7; no reliable D call. The CDR3 sequence is 15 residues long. Between the trimmed V and J ends, which lost 2 bases and 3 bases, there was a span of 14 bases. In germline, CDR1 is SEHNR, CDR2 FQNEAQ (reference sequence). DNA of the CDR3: TGTGCCAGCAGCTTACTCCCCAGTCCATTCTACGAGCAGTACTTC. This sequence encodes CASSLLPSPFYEQYF. Supplemented by reference TRBV7-9 and TRBJ2-7, the full variable domain reads DTGVSQNPRHKITKRGQNVTFRCDPISEHNRLYWYRQTLGQGPEFLTYFQNEAQLEKSRLLSDRFSAERPKGSFSTLEIQRTEQGDSAMYLCASSLLPSPFYEQYFGPGTRLTVT.

This clone was recorded once. A read error may produce the germline difference seen at one junction end. Other nucleotide sequences in the sample specify the same CDR3. The J gene is TRBJ1-3, the V gene TRBV9; weak D call: TRBD1 (6 bases). The germline gives CDR1 SGDLS, CDR2 YYNGEE. This CDR3 has 15 amino acids. The CDR3 coding sequence is TGTGCCAGCAGCTTTGGGGGCAACTCTGGAAATACCATATATTTT. Encoded protein: CASSFGGNSGNTIYF. Supplemented by reference TRBV9 and TRBJ1-3, the full variable domain reads DSGVTQTPKHLITATGQRVTLRCSPRSGDLSVYWYQQSLDQGLQFLIQYYNGEERAKGNILERFSAQQFPDLHSELNLSSLELGDSALYFCASSFGGNSGNTIYFGEGSWLTVV.

The rearrangement uses TRBV29-1 and TRBJ2-7; D not resolved. With 4 bases removed from V and 1 base from J, the gap between germline ends came to 11 bases. The CDR3 contains 13 residues. Germline CDR1 reads SQVTM; CDR2 reads ANQGSEA. The CDR3: CSVVWAYSYEQYF. The CDR3 nucleotides are TGCAGCGTTGTGTGGGCGTATTCCTACGAGCAGTACTTC.

This clone was counted between two and nine times. The chain employs TRBV6-6 and TRBJ1-1; a weak D match, TRBD1 (5 bases). Germline V gives CDR1 MNHNY, CDR2 SVGAGI (reference sequence). This CDR3 is built from 15 residues. V was clipped by 2 bases and J by 3 bases, with 13 bases between them. The CDR3 spells CASSYNHKGDTEAFF. CDR3 coding DNA: TGTGCCAGCAGTTACAATCATAAAGGGGACACTGAAGCTTTCTTT.

This sequence joins TRBV10-3 and TRBJ2-1; 12 nucleotides match TRBD2. Germline V gives CDR1 ENHRY, CDR2 SYGVKD. The CDR3 length is 21 residues. Trimming removed 4 bases from V and 3 bases from J; junction bases left unmatched: 19. As DNA, the CDR3 is TGTGCCATCAGTGGCCTGGTCGGTGCTAGCGGGAGGGCCTATCACTACAATGAGCAGTTCTTC. This codes for CAISGLVGASGRAYHYNEQFF.

This clone came up once. The gene calls are TRBV28 and TRBJ2-1; TRBD2 agrees at 7 bases. CDR1 is MDHEN and CDR2 is SYDVKM in the germline V gene. The junction had 8 bases not matched to a gene; V was cut back by 6 bases and J by 0 bases. The CDR3 is made up of 16 amino acids. CDR3 in DNA: TGTGCCAGCAGCCAGACCGGACTAGACTCCTACAATGAGCAGTTCTTC. Its translation: CASSQTGLDSYNEQFF.

The J gene is TRBJ1-5, the V gene TRBV6-1; no clear D. V was clipped by 8 bases and J by 2 bases, with 7 bases between them. This CDR3 has 12 residues. Germline V CDR1 and CDR2: MNHNS, SASEGT. CDR3: CASSSGNQPQHF. Written as DNA, the CDR3 is TGTGCCAGCTCAAGCGGCAATCAGCCCCAGCATTTT.

V usage is TRBV27 and J usage is TRBJ1-3; maybe TRBD1 (5 bases). Germline CDR1 MNHEY, CDR2 SMNVEV (reference sequence). The CDR3 consists of 14 residues. The V end lost 4 bases, the J end lost 2 bases, and 9 bases lay between the germline ends. The CDR3 region has the DNA TGTGCCAGCAGTTCGTTGACAGCTGGAAACACCATATATTTT. Its protein is CASSSLTAGNTIYF.

This clone was counted only a few times. V and J are TRBV7-2 and TRBJ1-6; perhaps TRBD1 as D (6 bases). Looked up from germline, CDR1 is SGHTA and CDR2 is FQGNSA. V lost 4 bases to trimming and J lost 11 bases, with 9 bases between them. There are 12 residues in the CDR3. The CDR3 bases are TGTGCCAGCAGCTCGGGACACCCACCCCTCCACTTT. Protein product: CASSSGHPPLHF. The variable domain in full, with the rest retrieved from reference TRBV7-2 and TRBJ1-6, is GAGVSQSPSNKVTEKGKDVELRCDPISGHTALYWYRQSLGQGLEFLIYFQGNSAPDKSGLPSDRFSAERTGGSVSTLTIQRTQQEDSAVYLCASSSGHPPLHFGNGTRLTVT.

This clone was seen only once. The gene calls are TRBV28 and TRBJ1-6; D not resolved. The germline CDR1 and CDR2 sequences are MDHEN and SYDVKM. The CDR3 spans 12 residues. Trimming stripped 3 bases from V and 11 bases from J, with 8 bases between. This chain's CDR3 is CASSFPTAPLHF. In DNA form, the CDR3 reads TGTGCCAGCAGTTTCCCAACTGCACCCCTCCACTTT.

This clone was found a few times. This rearrangement joins TRBV7-2 to TRBJ1-4; D may be TRBD1 (6 bases). V shed 5 bases and J shed 8 bases, with 15 bases lying between them. CDR1 and CDR2 (germline): SGHTA, FQGNSA. This CDR3 region has 14 residues. In nucleotides, the CDR3 is TGTGCCAGCAGCGTCCAGGGGATGGGAGAAAAACTGTTTTTT. It specifies CASSVQGMGEKLFF.

This chain joins TRBV5-4 and TRBJ1-2, with D hard to call. V shed 4 bases and J shed 2 bases, with 9 bases lying between them. Per germline, CDR1 SGHNT and CDR2 YYREEE (reference sequence). The CDR3 has 13 amino acids. The CDR3 DNA sequence: TGTGCCAGCAGCCCGGGTTACAACTATGGCTACACCTTC. Its translation: CASSPGYNYGYTF.

The rearrangement joins TRBV10-3 to TRBJ2-5; 16 bases align to TRBD2. Unmatched junction bases numbered 2, after V lost 4 bases and J lost 3 bases. The CDR3 loop spans 16 amino acids. Germline CDR1 is ENHRY and CDR2 is SYGVKD. The CDR3 coding sequence is TGTGCCATCAGTGTCGGGACTAGCGGGGGGGAAGAGACCCAGTACTTC. The encoded protein is CAISVGTSGGEETQYF.

The CDR3: CASSYSGESGNTIYF. CDR3 nucleotides: TGTGCCAGCAGTTACTCAGGGGAATCCGGAAACACCATATATTTT. V is TRBV6-5 and J is TRBJ1-3; D might be TRBD1 (5 bases). The CDR3 is 15 amino acids. With 0 bases removed from V and 4 bases from J, the gap between germline ends came to 10 bases. The germline V gene encodes CDR1 MNHEY and CDR2 SVGAGI.

The gene calls are TRBV20-1 and TRBJ2-7, with a weak D call TRBD1 (6 bases). The CDR3 contains 11 residues. The V end lost 1 base, the J end lost 6 bases, and 7 bases lay between the germline ends. CDR1 and CDR2 (germline): DFQATT, SNEGSKA (reference sequence). The CDR3 DNA is TGCAGTGCTAGAGGACAGGCCGAGCAGTACTTC. It is translated as CSARGQAEQYF.

The chain links TRBV7-3 to TRBJ2-1; the match to TRBD2 covers 12 bases. Germline CDR1 reads SGHTA; CDR2 reads FQGTGA. The V gene end was trimmed by 2 bases and the J gene end by 9 bases; junction bases not matched to a gene: 5. This CDR3 spans 15 amino acids. The CDR3 reads CASSLGLAGSSEQFF. The CDR3 DNA reads as TGTGCCAGCAGCTTAGGACTAGCGGGATCCAGTGAGCAGTTCTTC.

The CDR3 here is CAISSGVGYTF. The CDR3 nucleotides are TGTGCCATCAGTTCAGGGGTTGGCTACACCTTC. The chain employs TRBV10-3 and TRBJ1-2, with D tentatively TRBD1 (6 bases). Between the trimmed V and J ends, which lost 5 bases and 7 bases, there was a span of 8 bases. The CDR3 contains 11 residues. Germline-derived CDR1 and CDR2 are ENHRY and SYGVKD.

V is TRBV4-1 and J is TRBJ1-6, with TRBD1 matching 8 bases. Losses at the gene ends were 4 bases for V and 6 bases for J; bases not matched to a gene: 5. Germline-derived CDR1 and CDR2 are MGHRA and YSYEKL. The CDR3 loop spans 15 amino acids. CDR3 coding DNA: TGCGCCAGCAGCCGAGCGACAGGGGTTAATTCACCCCTCCACTTT. Translating gives CASSRATGVNSPLHF.